This T cell receptor (beta chain) was observed in a study of cytomegalovirus exposure and HLA in healthy donors. This clone was observed a few times. Amplification used 60 Vbeta primers and 13 Jbeta primers. The data were produced by immunoSEQ multiplex PCR, yet TCRdb's version contains in-frame clones alone and is incomplete. The sample has about 140,000 clones, 75% to 85% seen once; the top ten hold 1.1%. The CDR3 runs 15 residues. The trim removed 8 bases at V and 0 bases at J, leaving 3 bases unmatched. Germline V gives CDR1 SNHLY, CDR2 FYNNEI. The specimen was PBMCs. The rearrangement uses TRBV2 and TRBJ2-2, with 10 bases identical to TRBD1. The receptor was isolated from a male donor in good health and CMV-seronegative. The CDR3 DNA reads as TGTGCCAGCCGCGGACAGGGGGCGAACACCGGGGAGCTGTTTTTT. Translated, it gives CASRGQGANTGELFF.